This T cell receptor (beta chain) emerged from a study of cytomegalovirus exposure and HLA in healthy donors. Study-level background: There were approximately 81 million unique TCRs (from HLA-typed donors) in an early data release. Findings and caveats of the study: TRBV6-2, TRBV6-3 and some other V segments were excluded as indistinguishable.

The trim removed 4 bases at V and 9 bases at J, leaving 13 bases unmatched. The CDR3 has 17 residues. Per the germline V gene, CDR1 is SGHTA and CDR2 is FQGNSA. A remark on this clone: Its antigen is as yet unknown.

The PCR used 60 Vbeta and 13 Jbeta primers. Authors' analysis steps: There were some 87 million unique TCR beta chains by a later count, and 8.5 million to 14 million of them were shared. Measured with immunoSEQ multiplex PCR; TCRdb has only the in-frame clones, and not every one. D and trimming were read from the DNA, whereas the V and J calls and clone size are those reported in that table. The data show about 140,000 clones, with 68% seen just once and over 9.5% held by the top ten. Sequencing was carried out using PBMCs. The sequence was collected from a man younger than 45 in good health and CMV-seropositive. The gene calls are TRBV7-2 and TRBJ1-6; 9 nucleotides align to TRBD1. The CDR3 reads CASSSYPPGQGSSPLHF. In nucleotides, the CDR3 is TGTGCCAGCAGCTCCTACCCGCCGGGACAGGGCAGTTCACCCCTCCACTTT. Together with reference TRBV7-2 and TRBJ1-6, the CDR3 gives the full variable domain: GAGVSQSPSNKVTEKGKDVELRCDPISGHTALYWYRQSLGQGLEFLIYFQGNSAPDKSGLPSDRFSAERTGGSVSTLTIQRTQQEDSAVYLCASSSYPPGQGSSPLHFGNGTRLTVT.